Following are 15 T cell receptor beta chains from one sample sequenced in a study of T-cell memory formation after mild COVID-19. Each CDR3 protein is one row after TCRdb ran MiXCR on the 5' RACE reads. Of approximately 290,000 distinct CDR3 sequences listed, 15% to 20% are singletons. What was sequenced was PBMCs or a T cell subset sorted from them (not recorded which). The receptors originated from a young man who had mild COVID-19 (a few samples of this study predate the infection). Cell type and time point are not known.

This clonotype was observed a few times. V gene TRBV7-3 combines with J gene TRBJ1-1, with D uncertain. The V gene lost 1 base and the J gene lost 4 bases, with 7 bases spanning the gap. Germline V gene sequence: CDR1 SGHTA, CDR2 FQGTGA. The CDR3 is 13 residues long. The CDR3 reads CASSLNGFTEAFF. The CDR3 nucleotides read TGTGCCAGCAGCTTAAACGGGTTCACTGAAGCTTTCTTT.

The genes are TRBV5-1 and TRBJ2-4; no firm D call. CDR3 length equals 14 residues. Looked up from germline, CDR1 is SGHRS and CDR2 is YFSETQ. The V end lost 5 bases, the J end lost 0 bases, and 9 bases lay between the germline ends. CDR3 in amino acids: CASRTTLAKNIQYF. DNA of the CDR3: TGCGCCAGCAGAACCACTTTAGCCAAAAACATTCAGTACTTC.

This clonotype was detected a few times. The CDR3 DNA reads as TGTGCCAGCAGTCTGCTCGTAGCGAACACTGAAGCTTTCTTT. Protein product: CASSLLVANTEAFF. The V call is TRBV5-4, the J call TRBJ1-1, with D uncertain. The CDR3 loop spans 14 amino acids. The V gene's germline CDR1 is SGHNT and CDR2 YYREEE (reference sequence). Trimming removed 5 bases from V and 1 base from J, with 12 bases in between.

This clonotype has a count of ten or more. CDR3 coding DNA: TGTGCCAGCAGCCCGAGGGTTCTCTCCGGGGAGCTGTTTTTT. Amino acid sequence: CASSPRVLSGELFF. The genes are TRBV3-1 and TRBJ2-2, with D perhaps matching TRBD2 (5 bases). Germline loops: CDR1 LGHDT, CDR2 YNNKEL (reference sequence). V was pared by 4 bases and J by 6 bases, with 12 bases between. This CDR3 region has 14 residues.

The gene calls are TRBV2 and TRBJ2-3; 16 bases line up with TRBD2. Trimming at V came to 6 bases and at J to 1 base, leaving 7 bases not matched to a gene. The CDR3 is made up of 18 amino acids. Germline V gene data show CDR1 as SNHLY and CDR2 as FYNNEI. CDR3 sequence: CASRGLAGGTPRTDTQYF. The CDR3 nucleotides read TGTGCCAGCAGGGGACTAGCGGGGGGGACTCCCCGCACAGATACGCAGTATTTT.

This clonotype was seen a handful of times. DNA of the CDR3: TGTGCCAGCAGCTTAGGCGTTGGAGGGGGTTTATATGGCTACACCTTC. It yields the protein CASSLGVGGGLYGYTF. This rearrangement joins TRBV7-2 to TRBJ1-2; D may be TRBD1 (6 bases). Trimming took off 1 base at V and 5 bases at J, with 17 bases between the two ends. CDR1 and CDR2 from the germline V gene are SGHTA and FQGNSA. The CDR3 loop spans 16 amino acids.

This clonotype was picked up one time. This rearrangement joins TRBV2 to TRBJ1-1; 7 bases map to TRBD1. V shed 4 bases, J shed 3 bases, and the junction held 5 bases outside the gene matches. Germline V CDR1 and CDR2: SNHLY, FYNNEI. This CDR3 contains 14 residues. The CDR3 sequence is CASSGLQGYTEAFF. CDR3 coding DNA: TGTGCCAGCAGTGGCCTACAGGGGTACACTGAAGCTTTCTTT.

This clonotype has only a few counts. The chain couples TRBV24-1 to TRBJ2-6; TRBD2 matches at 8 bases. This CDR3 is built from 18 residues. Losses at the gene ends were 3 bases for V and 0 bases for J; bases not matched to a gene: 6. The germline V gene has CDR1 KGHDR and CDR2 SFDVKD. CDR3 sequence (DNA): TGTGCCACCAGTGATCCAGCGGGGGCCCTCTCTGGGGCCAACGTCCTGACTTTC. It codes for CATSDPAGALSGANVLTF.

This clonotype showed up just a few times. The rearrangement links TRBV7-3 to TRBJ2-2; a weak D match, TRBD1 (6 bases). V dropped 4 bases and J dropped 3 bases, with 18 bases sitting between them. Germline values: CDR1 SGHTA, CDR2 FQGTGA. The CDR3 runs to 17 residues. Here the CDR3 reads CASSSHTPRGDTGELFF. CDR3 coding DNA: TGTGCCAGCAGCTCGCACACCCCCAGGGGAGACACCGGGGAGCTGTTTTTT.

This rearrangement joins TRBV7-9 to TRBJ1-4; TRBD1 might be the D (5 bases). Germline CDR1 SEHNR, CDR2 FQNEAQ (reference sequence). The CDR3 runs 15 residues. Trimming took 5 bases from V and 8 from J, leaving 18 bases between them. In DNA, the CDR3 is TGTGCCAGCAGCCCGCGCGGGACCTCGATGGAAAAACTGTTTTTT. This gives the protein CASSPRGTSMEKLFF. The full variable domain, its missing parts supplied by reference TRBV7-9 and TRBJ1-4, is DTGVSQNPRHKITKRGQNVTFRCDPISEHNRLYWYRQTLGQGPEFLTYFQNEAQLEKSRLLSDRFSAERPKGSFSTLEIQRTEQGDSAMYLCASSPRGTSMEKLFFGSGTQLSVL.

This chain joins TRBV7-9 and TRBJ1-2; tentatively, D is TRBD1 (5 bases). CDR1 and CDR2 from the germline V gene are SEHNR and FQNEAQ (reference sequence). The length of the CDR3 is 14 residues. Deletions cut 4 bases from V and 6 bases from J, with 15 bases between. CDR3 loop: CASSSYGPGDGYTF. In nucleotides, the CDR3 is TGTGCCAGCAGCTCATACGGGCCGGGGGATGGCTACACCTTC.

This clonotype was detected only a few times. V is TRBV7-9 and J is TRBJ2-1; D unresolved. The germline V and J ends were trimmed by 5 bases and 3 bases, with 11 bases remaining between them. From germline, CDR1 is SEHNR and CDR2 FQNEAQ (reference sequence). The CDR3 totals 14 residues. Here the CDR3 reads CASSARQVYNEQFF. CDR3 DNA: TGTGCCAGCAGCGCACGTCAGGTCTACAATGAGCAGTTCTTC.

The V gene is TRBV10-1, the J gene TRBJ2-7, with 9 bases matching TRBD1. The ends lost 10 bases at V and 6 bases at J; junction bases unmatched: 10. The CDR3 has 13 amino acids. CDR1 is WNHNN and CDR2 is SYGVQD in the germline V gene (reference sequence). CDR3 region: CANRDRDATEQYV. The CDR3 DNA reads as TGCGCCAACCGGGACAGGGATGCTACCGAGCAGTACGTC.

The chain combines TRBV7-9 with TRBJ2-5, with 8 bases aligning to TRBD1. Losses at the gene ends were 7 bases for V and 5 bases for J; bases not matched to a gene: 15. This CDR3 comprises 16 residues. Germline loops: CDR1 SEHNR, CDR2 FQNEAQ (reference sequence). CDR3 nucleotide sequence: TGTGCCAGCAATAGTGCCCCAGGGGGCGACCGGGAGACCCAGTACTTC. It translates to CASNSAPGGDRETQYF. The variable domain in full, completed from reference TRBV7-9 and TRBJ2-5, reads DTGVSQNPRHKITKRGQNVTFRCDPISEHNRLYWYRQTLGQGPEFLTYFQNEAQLEKSRLLSDRFSAERPKGSFSTLEIQRTEQGDSAMYLCASNSAPGGDRETQYFGPGTRLLVL.

V is TRBV9 and J is TRBJ1-4, with 8 bases identical to TRBD1. J lost 7 bases, V lost 2 bases, and 19 bases had no gene match. This CDR3 has 19 residues. Germline CDR1 reads SGDLS; CDR2 reads YYNGEE. For the CDR3, the DNA is TGTGCCAGCAGCGTTGGGACAGGCCTTCACCGGACGGTTGGTGAAAAACTGTTTTTT. Its translation is CASSVGTGLHRTVGEKLFF.